The sequence of this TCR beta chain was determined in a study of blood T cells in healthy people across ages. Turning to the study itself: Template-switching capture recovered about one barcoded beta molecule per two T cells.

General study results and limits: Estimated diversity that came from one million T cells was considered an underestimate. It was found that TCR beta diversity correlated strongly with the percentage of naive T cells.

This clonotype was observed a few times. Antigen: not known. The J segment lost 1 base and the V segment lost 4 bases, leaving 6 bases of the junction unmatched. The CDR3 loop spans 17 amino acids. CDR1 is MNHEY and CDR2 is SVGEGT in the germline V gene. A second roughly 6 to 12 cycle PCR used barcoded and J-beta primers. MiXCR, run by TCRdb on the 5' RACE reads, gives a single entry per CDR3 protein. The repertoire consists of approximately 690,000 distinct CDR3 sequences, with 58% occurring once and the leading ten covering 35% to 40%. Roughly 9.2 milliliters of peripheral blood were drawn from each donor into EDTA-treated tubes.

This clonotype was obtained from a man between 60 and 75 years old in good health. Material: blood. The chain couples TRBV6-2 or TRBV6-3 to TRBJ2-5; TRBD2 agrees at 13 bases. The CDR3 loop reads CASSSRTSGGFQETQYF. CDR3 DNA: TGTGCCAGCAGTTCGAGGACTAGCGGGGGATTCCAAGAGACCCAGTACTTC.